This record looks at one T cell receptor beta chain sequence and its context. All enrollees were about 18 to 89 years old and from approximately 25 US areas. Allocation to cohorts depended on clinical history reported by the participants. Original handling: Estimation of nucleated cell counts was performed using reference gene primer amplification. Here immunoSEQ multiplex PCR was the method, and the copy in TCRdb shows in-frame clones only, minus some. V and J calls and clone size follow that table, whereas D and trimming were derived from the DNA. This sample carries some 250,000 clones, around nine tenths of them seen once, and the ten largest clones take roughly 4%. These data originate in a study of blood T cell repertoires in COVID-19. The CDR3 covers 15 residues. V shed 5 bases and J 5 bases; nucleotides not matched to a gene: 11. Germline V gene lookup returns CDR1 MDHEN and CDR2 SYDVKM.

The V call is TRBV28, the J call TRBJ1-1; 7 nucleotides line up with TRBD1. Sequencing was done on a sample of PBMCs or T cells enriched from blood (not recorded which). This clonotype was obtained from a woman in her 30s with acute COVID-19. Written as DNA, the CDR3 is TGTGCCAGCAGTCGAACGACAGGGATGAGGACTGAAGCTTTCTTT. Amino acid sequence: CASSRTTGMRTEAFF.